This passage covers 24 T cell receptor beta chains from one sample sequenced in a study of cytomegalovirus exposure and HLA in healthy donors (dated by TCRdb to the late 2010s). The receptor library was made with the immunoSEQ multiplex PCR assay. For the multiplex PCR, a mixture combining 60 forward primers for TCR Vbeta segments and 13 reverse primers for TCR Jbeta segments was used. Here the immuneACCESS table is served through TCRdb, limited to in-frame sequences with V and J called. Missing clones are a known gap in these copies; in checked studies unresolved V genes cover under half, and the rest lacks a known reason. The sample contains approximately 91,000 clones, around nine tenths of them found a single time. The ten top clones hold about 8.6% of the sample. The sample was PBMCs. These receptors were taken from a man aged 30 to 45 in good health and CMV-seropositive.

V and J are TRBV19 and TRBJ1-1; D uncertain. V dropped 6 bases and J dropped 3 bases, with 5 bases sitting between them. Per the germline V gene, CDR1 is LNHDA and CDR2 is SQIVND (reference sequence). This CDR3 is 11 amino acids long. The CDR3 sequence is CASSRDTEAFF. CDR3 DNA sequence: TGTGCCAGTAGCCGAGACACTGAAGCTTTCTTT.

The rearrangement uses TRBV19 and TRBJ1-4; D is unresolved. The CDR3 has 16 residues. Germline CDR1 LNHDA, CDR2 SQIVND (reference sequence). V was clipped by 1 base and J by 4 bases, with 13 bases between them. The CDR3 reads CASSIGATRSNEKLFF. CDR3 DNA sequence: TGTGCCAGTAGTATAGGGGCCACCCGAAGTAATGAAAAACTGTTTTTT.

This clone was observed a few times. Written as DNA, the CDR3 is TGTGCCAGCAGTCCACCGGGACTGGCCTACAATGAGCAGTTCTTC. This codes for CASSPPGLAYNEQFF. The V and J genes are TRBV28 and TRBJ2-1, with D possibly TRBD2 on 6 matching bases. Germline CDR1 is MDHEN and CDR2 is SYDVKM. Trimming took 5 bases from V and 2 from J, leaving 13 bases between them. This CDR3 has 15 amino acids.

The CDR3 reads CASSYSRGTQYF. The CDR3 region has the DNA TGTGCCAGCAGTTACTCGAGAGGCACCCAGTACTTC. This chain connects TRBV6-5 to TRBJ2-5; D is undetermined. Germline loops: CDR1 MNHEY, CDR2 SVGAGI. The CDR3 runs to 12 residues. V was clipped by 0 bases and J by 8 bases, with 7 bases between them.

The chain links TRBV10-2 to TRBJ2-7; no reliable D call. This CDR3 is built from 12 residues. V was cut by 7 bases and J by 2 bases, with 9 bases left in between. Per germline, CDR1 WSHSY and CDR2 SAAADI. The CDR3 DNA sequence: TGCGCCAGCATTGGAGCCACCTACGAGCAGTACTTC. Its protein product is CASIGATYEQYF.

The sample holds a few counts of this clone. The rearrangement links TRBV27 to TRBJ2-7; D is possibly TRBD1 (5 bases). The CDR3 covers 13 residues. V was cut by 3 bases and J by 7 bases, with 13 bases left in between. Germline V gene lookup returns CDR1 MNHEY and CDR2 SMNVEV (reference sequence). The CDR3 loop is CASSFSQAYEQYF. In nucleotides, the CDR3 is TGTGCCAGCAGTTTCTCACAGGCTTATGAGCAGTACTTC.

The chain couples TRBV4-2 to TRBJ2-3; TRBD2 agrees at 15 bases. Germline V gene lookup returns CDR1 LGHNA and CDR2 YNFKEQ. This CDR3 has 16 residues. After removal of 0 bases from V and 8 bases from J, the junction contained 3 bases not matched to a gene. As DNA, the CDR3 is TGTGCCAGCAGCCAAGATCGGACTAGCGGGAGGGGTACGCAGTATTTT. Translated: CASSQDRTSGRGTQYF.

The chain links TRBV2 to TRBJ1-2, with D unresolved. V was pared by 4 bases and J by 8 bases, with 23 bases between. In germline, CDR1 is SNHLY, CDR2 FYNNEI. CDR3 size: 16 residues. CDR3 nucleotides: TGTGCCAGCAGTGTAACACGTACAGTGGTCGTTCGGGGCTACACCTTC. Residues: CASSVTRTVVVRGYTF.

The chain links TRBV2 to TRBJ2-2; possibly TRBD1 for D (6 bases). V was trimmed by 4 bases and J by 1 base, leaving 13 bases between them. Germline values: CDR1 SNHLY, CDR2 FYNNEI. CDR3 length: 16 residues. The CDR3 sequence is CASSVDRPQNTGELFF. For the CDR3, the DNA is TGTGCCAGCAGTGTCGACAGGCCCCAGAACACCGGGGAGCTGTTTTTT.

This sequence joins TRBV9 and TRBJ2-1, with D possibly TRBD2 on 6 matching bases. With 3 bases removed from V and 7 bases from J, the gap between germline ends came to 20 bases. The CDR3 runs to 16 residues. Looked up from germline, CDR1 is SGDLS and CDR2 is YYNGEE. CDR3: CASSEPGLPLGNEQFF. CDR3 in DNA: TGTGCCAGCAGCGAACCGGGACTCCCCTTAGGGAATGAGCAGTTCTTC.

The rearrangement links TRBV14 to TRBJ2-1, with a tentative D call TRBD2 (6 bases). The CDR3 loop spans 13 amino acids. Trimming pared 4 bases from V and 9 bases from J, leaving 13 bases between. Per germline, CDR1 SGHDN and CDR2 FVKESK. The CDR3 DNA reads TGTGCCAGCAGCCGGCGGGGTAGTACTGAGCAGTTCTTC. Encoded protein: CASSRRGSTEQFF.

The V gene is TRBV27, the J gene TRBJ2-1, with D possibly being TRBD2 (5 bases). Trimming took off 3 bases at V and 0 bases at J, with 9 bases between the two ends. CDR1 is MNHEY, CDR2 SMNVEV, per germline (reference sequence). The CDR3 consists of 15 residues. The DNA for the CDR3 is TGTGCCAGCAGTTTGGACGGGAACTCCTACAATGAGCAGTTCTTC. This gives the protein CASSLDGNSYNEQFF.

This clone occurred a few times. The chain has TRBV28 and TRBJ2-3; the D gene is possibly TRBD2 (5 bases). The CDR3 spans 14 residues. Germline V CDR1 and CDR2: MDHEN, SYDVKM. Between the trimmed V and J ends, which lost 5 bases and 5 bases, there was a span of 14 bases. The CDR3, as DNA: TGTGCCAGCAGTCCTACCGGGAAGCGAGATACGCAGTATTTT. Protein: CASSPTGKRDTQYF.

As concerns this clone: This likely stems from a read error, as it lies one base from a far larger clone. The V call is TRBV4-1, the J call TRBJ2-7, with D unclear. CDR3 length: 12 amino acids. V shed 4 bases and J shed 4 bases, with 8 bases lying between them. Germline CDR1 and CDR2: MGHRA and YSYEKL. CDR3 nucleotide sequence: TGCGCCAGCAGCCTAGACCAATACGAGCAGTACTTC. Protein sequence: CASSLDQYEQYF.

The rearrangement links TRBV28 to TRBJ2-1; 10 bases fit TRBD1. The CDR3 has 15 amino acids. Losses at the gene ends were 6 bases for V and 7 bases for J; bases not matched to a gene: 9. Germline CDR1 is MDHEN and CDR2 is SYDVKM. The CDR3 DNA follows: TGTGCCAGCAGCCAAAGACAGGGGGCTAGGAATGAGCAGTTCTTC. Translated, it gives CASSQRQGARNEQFF.

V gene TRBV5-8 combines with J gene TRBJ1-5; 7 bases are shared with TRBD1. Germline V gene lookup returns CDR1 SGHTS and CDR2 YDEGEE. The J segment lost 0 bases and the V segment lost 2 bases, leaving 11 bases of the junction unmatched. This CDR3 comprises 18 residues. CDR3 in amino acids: CASSFTGDVFYSNQPQHF. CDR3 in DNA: TGTGCCAGCAGCTTCACAGGGGACGTTTTTTATAGCAATCAGCCCCAGCATTTT.

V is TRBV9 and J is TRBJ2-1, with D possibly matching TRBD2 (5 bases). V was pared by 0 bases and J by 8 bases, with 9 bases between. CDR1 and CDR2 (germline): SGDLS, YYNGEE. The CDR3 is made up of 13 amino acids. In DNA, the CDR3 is TGTGCCAGCAGCGTAGGTGAGGGTTATGAGCAGTTCTTC. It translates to CASSVGEGYEQFF.

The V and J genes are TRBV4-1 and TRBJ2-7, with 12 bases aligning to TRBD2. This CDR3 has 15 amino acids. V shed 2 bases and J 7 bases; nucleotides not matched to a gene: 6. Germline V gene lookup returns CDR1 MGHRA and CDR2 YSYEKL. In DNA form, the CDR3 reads TGCGCCAGCAGCCAACTAGCGGGAGGGCCGAGGGAGCAGTACTTC. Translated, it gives CASSQLAGGPREQYF.

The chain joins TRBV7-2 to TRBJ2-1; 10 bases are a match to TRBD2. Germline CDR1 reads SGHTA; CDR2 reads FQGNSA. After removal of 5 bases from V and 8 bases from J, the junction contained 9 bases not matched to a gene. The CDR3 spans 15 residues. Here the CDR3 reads CASSRGLAGVDEQFF. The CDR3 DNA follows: TGTGCCAGCAGCCGGGGGCTAGCGGGAGTTGATGAGCAGTTCTTC.

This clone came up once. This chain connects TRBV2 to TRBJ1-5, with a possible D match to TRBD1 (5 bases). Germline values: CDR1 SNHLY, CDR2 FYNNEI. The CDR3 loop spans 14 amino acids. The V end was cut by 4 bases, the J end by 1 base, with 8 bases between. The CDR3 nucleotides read TGTGCCAGCAGTGCCTGGGGCAGCAATCAGCCCCAGCATTTT. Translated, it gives CASSAWGSNQPQHF.

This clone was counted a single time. The CDR3 DNA is TGTGCCAGCAGTTTCCTAGCGGGAACCCCCGGGACAGATACGCAGTATTTT. Its translation: CASSFLAGTPGTDTQYF. The chain has TRBV27 and TRBJ2-3, with 9 nucleotides matching TRBD2. Germline V gene sequence: CDR1 MNHEY, CDR2 SMNVEV (reference sequence). V was clipped by 3 bases and J by 3 bases; unmatched bases: 10. This CDR3 region has 17 residues.

CDR3 sequence reads: CAISADGNYEQYF. CDR3 bases: TGTGCCATCAGTGCTGACGGGAACTACGAGCAGTACTTC. The chain has TRBV10-3 and TRBJ2-7; D perhaps matches TRBD2 (5 bases). Germline CDR1 ENHRY, CDR2 SYGVKD. The CDR3 has 13 residues. V was clipped by 4 bases and J by 3 bases, with 10 bases between them.

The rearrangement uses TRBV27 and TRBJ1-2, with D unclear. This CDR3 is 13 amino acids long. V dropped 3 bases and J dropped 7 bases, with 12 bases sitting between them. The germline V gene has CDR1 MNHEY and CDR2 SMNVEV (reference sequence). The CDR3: CASSFGSLGGYTF. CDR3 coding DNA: TGTGCCAGCAGTTTCGGGTCCCTGGGTGGCTACACCTTC.

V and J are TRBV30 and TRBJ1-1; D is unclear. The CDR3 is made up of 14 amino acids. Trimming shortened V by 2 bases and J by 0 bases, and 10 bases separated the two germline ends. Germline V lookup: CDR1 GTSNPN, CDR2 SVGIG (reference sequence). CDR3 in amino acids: CAWSTAPMNTEAFF. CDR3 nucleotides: TGTGCCTGGAGTACAGCCCCTATGAACACTGAAGCTTTCTTT.